The 31 T cell receptor beta chains listed next were all sequenced from one sample in a study of cytomegalovirus exposure and HLA in healthy donors. The PCR employed 60 Vbeta primers together with 13 Jbeta primers. Generated by immunoSEQ multiplex PCR, the TCRdb table keeps only in-frame clones and is missing some. The listing records about 140,000 clones. The sequenced sample was PBMCs. These receptors were collected from a woman aged 18-35 years in good health and CMV-seronegative.

The rearrangement joins TRBV6-1 to TRBJ1-5; a weak D match, TRBD1 (5 bases). Germline V lookup: CDR1 MNHNS, CDR2 SASEGT. The CDR3 runs 13 residues. Deletions cut 4 bases from V and 5 bases from J, with 9 bases between. The CDR3 region is CASSASGYQPQHF. CDR3 nucleotide sequence: TGTGCCAGCAGTGCCTCAGGGTATCAGCCCCAGCATTTT.

The rearrangement joins TRBV2 to TRBJ2-7; TRBD2 is a possible D gene (5 bases). CDR3 length: 14 amino acids. Trimming pared 7 bases from V and 2 bases from J, leaving 15 bases between. In germline, CDR1 is SNHLY, CDR2 FYNNEI. The CDR3 bases are TGTGCCAGCACCGCTAGCAAATCAACCTACGAGCAGTACTTC. Protein sequence: CASTASKSTYEQYF.

CDR3 loop: CASSTGVEQFF. In DNA, the CDR3 is TGTGCCAGCAGTACCGGGGTTGAGCAGTTCTTC. The chain carries TRBV6-5 and TRBJ2-1; TRBD2 might be the D (5 bases). The germline V gene has CDR1 MNHEY and CDR2 SVGAGI. V was cut by 5 bases and J by 9 bases, with 8 bases left in between. The CDR3 extends over 11 amino acids.

The gene calls are TRBV7-6 and TRBJ2-3, with D uncertain. The V end lost 4 bases, the J end lost 2 bases, and 4 bases lay between the germline ends. Germline V gene sequence: CDR1 SGHVS, CDR2 FNYEAQ. The CDR3 has 12 residues. CDR3 sequence (DNA): TGTGCCAGCAGCTCAAACACAGATACGCAGTATTTT. Its translation: CASSSNTDTQYF.

The gene calls are TRBV7-3 and TRBJ2-5, with 8 positions matching TRBD2. This CDR3 has 17 amino acids. Germline V CDR1 and CDR2: SGHTA, FQGTGA. V trimming: 6 bases; J trimming: 5 bases; junction bases outside the gene matches: 17. CDR3 DNA sequence: TGTGCCAGCAGACCTCCGGGGGGGCGAGGAGGTCGCGAGACCCAGTACTTC. It yields the protein CASRPPGGRGGRETQYF.

The CDR3 DNA follows: TGTGCCTGGACAGGTGATGTCTATGGCTACACCTTC. It codes for CAWTGDVYGYTF. The chain is built from TRBV30 and TRBJ1-2; the D is unclear. With 4 bases removed from V and 4 bases from J, the gap between germline ends came to 10 bases. The CDR3 is made up of 12 amino acids. From germline, CDR1 is GTSNPN and CDR2 SVGIG (reference sequence). Full variable domain (outside the CDR3, taken from reference TRBV30 and TRBJ1-2): SQTIHQWPATLVQPVGSPLSLECTVEGTSNPNLYWYRQAAGRGLQLLFYSVGIGQISSEVPQNLSASRPQDRQFILSSKKLLLSDSGFYLCAWTGDVYGYTFGSGTRLTVV.

V and J are TRBV2 and TRBJ2-7; D possibly corresponds to TRBD1 (5 bases). Between the trimmed V and J ends, which lost 7 bases and 4 bases, there was a span of 23 bases. Germline V lookup: CDR1 SNHLY, CDR2 FYNNEI. CDR3 length equals 16 residues. CDR3 nucleotide sequence: TGTGCCAGCACACAAATCAGGTCAGGGTCACGGTACGAGCAGTACTTC. This sequence encodes CASTQIRSGSRYEQYF.

This chain links TRBV7-9 with TRBJ1-4, with D possibly matching TRBD1 (5 bases). This CDR3 is built from 14 residues. Trimming pared 5 bases from V and 6 bases from J, leaving 13 bases between. Looked up from germline, CDR1 is SEHNR and CDR2 is FQNEAQ (reference sequence). CDR3 residues: CASSGQGSDEKLFF. The CDR3 bases are TGTGCCAGCAGCGGGCAGGGTTCGGATGAAAAACTGTTTTTT. Using reference TRBV7-9 and TRBJ1-4 for the parts outside the CDR3, the full variable domain is DTGVSQNPRHKITKRGQNVTFRCDPISEHNRLYWYRQTLGQGPEFLTYFQNEAQLEKSRLLSDRFSAERPKGSFSTLEIQRTEQGDSAMYLCASSGQGSDEKLFFGSGTQLSVL.

This chain uses TRBV6-6 with TRBJ2-2; tentative D call: TRBD2 (5 bases). V shed 5 bases and J shed 3 bases, with 13 bases lying between them. This CDR3 is 15 amino acids long. Germline V gene lookup returns CDR1 MNHNY and CDR2 SVGAGI (reference sequence). The CDR3 loop is CASSTLLVDTGELFF. The DNA of the CDR3 is TGTGCCAGCAGTACTCTACTAGTAGACACCGGGGAGCTGTTTTTT.

The V gene is TRBV27, the J gene TRBJ1-1; D is ambiguous. The ends were cut back, 3 bases at V and 0 bases at J, with 2 bases in the middle. Per germline, CDR1 MNHEY and CDR2 SMNVEV (reference sequence). This CDR3 has 12 amino acids. This CDR3 reads CASSFVNTEAFF. CDR3 coding DNA: TGTGCCAGCAGTTTCGTGAACACTGAAGCTTTCTTT.

The chain couples TRBV28 to TRBJ1-5, with 7 bases lining up with TRBD1. V gave up 4 bases and J gave up 7 bases; unmatched junction bases: 7. Germline assignment: CDR1 MDHEN and CDR2 SYDVKM. The length of the CDR3 is 14 residues. The CDR3 loop reads CASSSYRGGQPQHF. In DNA, the CDR3 is TGTGCCAGCAGTTCCTACAGGGGAGGCCAGCCCCAGCATTTT. Full variable domain (remainder filled in from reference TRBV28 and TRBJ1-5): DVKVTQSSRYLVKRTGEKVFLECVQDMDHENMFWYRQDPGLGLRLIYFSYDVKMKEKGDIPEGYSVSREKKERFSLILESASTNQTSMYLCASSSYRGGQPQHFGDGTRLSIL.

For this clone: The sample contains more than one DNA sequence encoding this CDR3. V and J are TRBV5-1 and TRBJ2-1; tentatively, D is TRBD1 (5 bases). The CDR3 loop spans 15 amino acids. Germline CDR1 SGHRS, CDR2 YFSETQ. V dropped 0 bases and J dropped 1 base, with 8 bases sitting between them. Here the CDR3 reads CASSLGQGSYNEQFF. The CDR3 DNA is TGCGCCAGCAGCTTGGGGCAGGGATCCTACAATGAGCAGTTCTTC.

The chain is built from TRBV2 and TRBJ2-3, with D unresolved. The germline V gene has CDR1 SNHLY and CDR2 FYNNEI. The V and J ends lost 2 bases and 2 bases respectively, with 8 bases between them. This CDR3 is built from 14 residues. The CDR3 protein is CASSESVSTDTQYF. CDR3 nucleotides: TGTGCCAGCAGTGAATCAGTTTCCACAGATACGCAGTATTTT.

The chain has TRBV27 and TRBJ2-1, with 13 bases identical to TRBD2. With V trimmed by 3 bases and J by 6 bases, 2 bases remained unmatched. This CDR3 is built from 15 residues. From germline, CDR1 is MNHEY and CDR2 SMNVEV (reference sequence). The CDR3 nucleotides read TGTGCCAGCAGTTTTGGACTAGCGGGAGTCAATGAGCAGTTCTTC. Protein product: CASSFGLAGVNEQFF.

V is TRBV19 and J is TRBJ2-7; D may be TRBD2 (5 bases). CDR3 length: 14 amino acids. Trimming removed 3 bases at V and 3 bases at J, with 12 bases between. CDR1 is LNHDA, CDR2 SQIVND, per germline (reference sequence). CDR3 DNA: TGTGCCAGTAGTATCCAGGCTGGGAGCTACGAGCAGTACTTC. This gives the protein CASSIQAGSYEQYF.

The rearrangement links TRBV5-4 to TRBJ2-3, with D tentatively TRBD2 (5 bases). This CDR3 spans 13 amino acids. V was pared by 0 bases and J by 6 bases, with 8 bases between. The germline V gene has CDR1 SGHNT and CDR2 YYREEE (reference sequence). The CDR3 DNA reads TGTGCCAGCAGCTTGGATTCGGGGGATACGCAGTATTTT. This encodes CASSLDSGDTQYF.

The rearrangement uses TRBV6-1 and TRBJ1-1; TRBD1 is a possible D gene (5 bases). Germline values: CDR1 MNHNS, CDR2 SASEGT. V lost 4 bases to trimming and J lost 1 base, with 13 bases between them. This CDR3 region has 15 residues. The CDR3 region has the DNA TGTGCCAGCAGTGCCAACCGGGACTGGAACACTGAAGCTTTCTTT. Protein: CASSANRDWNTEAFF.

V gene TRBV15 combines with J gene TRBJ1-2, with unresolved D. The CDR3 has 14 residues. Germline V gene sequence: CDR1 LNHNV, CDR2 YYDKDF (reference sequence). Trimming removed 0 bases at V and 6 bases at J, with 11 bases between. CDR3 sequence: CATSRDLMRDGYTF. The CDR3 DNA follows: TGTGCCACCAGCAGAGATCTCATGAGGGATGGCTACACCTTC.

V usage is TRBV19 and J usage is TRBJ2-1, with TRBD2 matching 9 bases. This CDR3 comprises 16 residues. After removal of 2 bases from V and 6 bases from J, the junction contained 8 bases not matched to a gene. CDR1 and CDR2 (germline): LNHDA, SQIVND (reference sequence). CDR3 nucleotides: TGTGCCAGTAGTATATCTACCGGGACTAGCCGCAATGAGCAGTTCTTC. As protein: CASSISTGTSRNEQFF.

The rearrangement links TRBV19 to TRBJ1-2, with 9 bases lining up with TRBD1. After removal of 7 bases from V and 5 bases from J, the junction contained 11 bases not matched to a gene. This CDR3 contains 15 residues. Germline lookup yields CDR1 LNHDA and CDR2 SQIVND (reference sequence). CDR3 DNA: TGTGCCAGTACTCCCTCGGCGGGACAGGGTTATGGCTACACCTTC. This translates into CASTPSAGQGYGYTF.

The rearrangement uses TRBV4-1 and TRBJ1-1; 8 bases fit TRBD1. The CDR3 runs 13 residues. The V segment lost 4 bases and the J segment 4 bases; nucleotides outside the gene matches: 2. In germline, CDR1 is MGHRA, CDR2 YSYEKL. DNA of the CDR3: TGCGCCAGCAGCCCAGACAGGGGCACTGAAGCTTTCTTT. This sequence encodes CASSPDRGTEAFF.

The gene calls are TRBV18 and TRBJ2-7, with 7 bases identical to TRBD1. The CDR3 consists of 15 residues. V lost 4 bases, J lost 2 bases, and 8 bases stayed unmatched. The germline V gene has CDR1 KGHSH and CDR2 LQKENI. CDR3 sequence reads: CASSRAGTAAYEQYF. In DNA, the CDR3 is TGTGCCAGCTCACGGGCCGGGACAGCAGCCTACGAGCAGTACTTC.

The chain links TRBV6-1 to TRBJ2-1; weak D call: TRBD2 (6 bases). The CDR3 has 17 residues. Per the germline V gene, CDR1 is MNHNS and CDR2 is SASEGT. Trimming removed 1 base at V and 2 bases at J, with 15 bases between. The CDR3 reads CASSEGGGGATYNEQFF. The DNA for the CDR3 is TGTGCCAGCAGTGAAGGTGGTGGCGGGGCCACCTACAATGAGCAGTTCTTC.

The V gene is TRBV10-3, the J gene TRBJ2-1, with TRBD2 identical over 7 bases. Germline CDR1 is ENHRY and CDR2 is SYGVKD. This CDR3 has 14 amino acids. V lost 2 bases and J lost 7; bases outside the gene matches: 5. The CDR3 region is CAISEVEGGNEQFF. The CDR3 nucleotides read TGTGCCATCAGTGAGGTTGAGGGAGGGAATGAGCAGTTCTTC.

The rearrangement joins TRBV7-3 to TRBJ2-3; tentative D call: TRBD2 (6 bases). V was trimmed by 2 bases and J by 4 bases, leaving 10 bases between them. This CDR3 is 14 amino acids long. From germline, CDR1 is SGHTA and CDR2 FQGTGA. CDR3 nucleotide sequence: TGTGCCAGCAGCTTATACGGGAGTTCAGATACGCAGTATTTT. Its protein product is CASSLYGSSDTQYF.

This chain uses TRBV6-1 with TRBJ2-3; perhaps TRBD2 as D (5 bases). CDR3 length equals 15 residues. The germline V gene encodes CDR1 MNHNS and CDR2 SASEGT. Trimming cost V 6 bases and J 0 bases, with 13 bases left between them. In DNA, the CDR3 is TGTGCCAGCAGCAAACTAGGACGAAGCACAGATACGCAGTATTTT. Its protein product is CASSKLGRSTDTQYF.

This sequence joins TRBV15 and TRBJ2-1, with a possible D match to TRBD2 (5 bases). This CDR3 region has 13 residues. V was cut by 0 bases and J by 8 bases, with 8 bases left in between. The germline CDR1 and CDR2 sequences are LNHNV and YYDKDF (reference sequence). The CDR3 DNA reads as TGTGCCACCAGCAGAGATCCCGGGGATGAGCAGTTCTTC. Translating gives CATSRDPGDEQFF.

V gene TRBV30 combines with J gene TRBJ2-7; no clear D gene. Germline-derived CDR1 and CDR2 are GTSNPN and SVGIG (reference sequence). Trimming stripped 0 bases from V and 0 bases from J, with 6 bases between. The CDR3 runs 13 residues. CDR3 sequence: CAWSVTYSYEQYF. CDR3 DNA: TGTGCCTGGAGTGTAACATACTCCTACGAGCAGTACTTC. The whole variable domain, filled in from reference TRBV30 and TRBJ2-7, reads SQTIHQWPATLVQPVGSPLSLECTVEGTSNPNLYWYRQAAGRGLQLLFYSVGIGQISSEVPQNLSASRPQDRQFILSSKKLLLSDSGFYLCAWSVTYSYEQYFGPGTRLTVT.

As to this clone: One end of the junction varies from germline; a read error may be responsible. Written as DNA, the CDR3 is TGCACCAGCAGCGCCGGGACTAGCGCTGACTACGAGCAGTACTTC. As protein: CTSSAGTSADYEQYF. The rearrangement joins TRBV5-1 to TRBJ2-7; TRBD2 agrees at 10 bases. Germline loops: CDR1 SGHRS, CDR2 YFSETQ. This CDR3 comprises 15 residues.

The V and J genes are TRBV9 and TRBJ2-5; D uncertain. The CDR3 is 14 amino acids. Between the trimmed V and J ends, which lost 0 bases and 5 bases, there was a span of 11 bases. Germline-derived CDR1 and CDR2 are SGDLS and YYNGEE. The DNA for the CDR3 is TGTGCCAGCAGCGTAGGTATGGGCCAGGAGACCCAGTACTTC. It specifies CASSVGMGQETQYF.

V usage is TRBV5-1 and J usage is TRBJ2-1; the match to TRBD2 covers 11 bases. The germline V gene encodes CDR1 SGHRS and CDR2 YFSETQ. V trimming: 2 bases; J trimming: 7 bases; junction bases outside the gene matches: 11. CDR3 length equals 17 residues. CDR3 residues: CASSLMAPSGRLNEQFF. CDR3 DNA: TGCGCCAGCAGCTTAATGGCCCCTAGCGGGAGGTTGAATGAGCAGTTCTTC.